These T cell receptor beta chains were read from a single sample in a study of identical twins' blood T cells. TCRdb ran MiXCR on the 5' RACE reads and lists one entry per CDR3 protein. The sample has 350,000 to 450,000 distinct CDR3 sequences; under 30% are singletons. Sequencing input: PBMCs. The receptor set was obtained from a woman between 18 and 49 years old in good health. Each CDR3 is given with its conserved first and last residue. A D gene is named only where the DNA matches it firmly. For some rows the clone size is stated as once, few or many, or as a class when expanded; others skip it.

CDR3nt,CDR3aa,abundance,j_gene,d_gene,v_gene
TGCAGCGTTCTAATGCGGGGGTTCCAAGAGACCCAGCACTTC,CSVLMRGFQETQHF,-,TRBJ2-5,TRBD2,TRBV29-1
TGTGCCAGCAGCGTAGGGGTGACGGCTGAAGCTTTCTTT,CASSVGVTAEAFF,-,TRBJ1-1,-,TRBV9
TGTGCCAGCAGGATGTCCCCGGGACCTACGAACTATGGCTACACCTTC,CASRMSPGPTNYGYTF,-,TRBJ1-2,-,TRBV6-5
TGTGCCAGCAGCCAAGTCCCAGGTTTACGCCACACCTTC,CASSQVPGLRHTF,-,TRBJ1-2,-,TRBV14
TGCAGTGCACCAAACAGGGGCCTCACTGAAGCTTTCTTT,CSAPNRGLTEAFF,-,TRBJ1-1,TRBD1,TRBV20-1
TGTGCCAGCAGCTTCGGGACAGGAACTTACACTGAAGCTTTCTTT,CASSFGTGTYTEAFF,few,TRBJ1-1,TRBD1,TRBV13
TGTGCCAGCAGCTCAACCCTAGACAGGCTGTACTTC,CASSSTLDRLYF,-,TRBJ2-7,-,TRBV7-9
TGTGTCAGCAGCGTAACTAGCTATGGGACAGATACGCAGTATTTT,CVSSVTSYGTDTQYF,-,TRBJ2-3,-,TRBV9
TGCGCCAGCAGCTTAAGTCGGGATCGCACCGGGGAGCTGTTTTTT,CASSLSRDRTGELFF,-,TRBJ2-2,-,TRBV5-1
TGTGCCAGCAGCTTATGGGGGAGCCCAAACACTGAAGCTTTCTTT,CASSLWGSPNTEAFF,few,TRBJ1-1,-,TRBV11-3
TGTGCCAGCAGATCCCAAGGGGGTTGGTATGAAAAACTGTTTTTT,CASRSQGGWYEKLFF,-,TRBJ1-4,-,TRBV7-9
TGCAGCGTTGGGGCTTCTCAGGGGTTCGAGCAGTACTTC,CSVGASQGFEQYF,-,TRBJ2-7,-,TRBV29-1
TGTGCTAGTGGTTTGGTACTCGGGACGCGCGATAGTCAGCCCCAGCATTTT,CASGLVLGTRDSQPQHF,few,TRBJ1-5,-,TRBV12-5
TGCAGTGCTAGTAATTTGCGCGGGAAATATTCCGGTGAGCAGTTCTTC,CSASNLRGKYSGEQFF,few,TRBJ2-1,-,TRBV20-1
TGTGCCAGCAGCAAAGGATTACAGGGCTGGACTAACTATGGCTACACCTTC,CASSKGLQGWTNYGYTF,-,TRBJ1-2,-,TRBV7-9
TGTGCCAGCTCACCAGGGGTCAGTCGCCACGAGCAGTACTTC,CASSPGVSRHEQYF,-,TRBJ2-7,-,TRBV18
TGTGCCAGCAGTGTTGGCGGGGGATCAGATACGCAGTATTTT,CASSVGGGSDTQYF,-,TRBJ2-3,TRBD2,TRBV6-4
TGTGCCAGTGTGGGCTGGGAAGGGAGGAACACTGAAGCTTTCTTT,CASVGWEGRNTEAFF,few,TRBJ1-1,-,TRBV19
TGTGCCAGTAGCCCCGGACTTCGCTATGGCTACACCTTC,CASSPGLRYGYTF,many,TRBJ1-2,-,TRBV19
TGCAGTGCTACCGAAGTTGGAGACACTGAAGCTTTCTTT,CSATEVGDTEAFF,few,TRBJ1-1,-,TRBV20-1
TGCAGCGTTGCTTTCCGACGAGGAGACGAAGCTTTCTTT,CSVAFRRGDEAFF,few,TRBJ1-1,-,TRBV29-1
TGTGCCATCAGTGAGTCAGGGCAGACGAAGGCCCAGCATTTT,CAISESGQTKAQHF,few,TRBJ1-5,-,TRBV10-3
TGCAGTGCTAGCCAGCAACAGCATAACTATGGCTACACCTTC,CSASQQQHNYGYTF,-,TRBJ1-2,-,TRBV20-1
TGCGCCAGCACCAGTCAATCAGGGGGAACAGATACGCAGTATTTT,CASTSQSGGTDTQYF,-,TRBJ2-3,TRBD1,TRBV5-1
TGCAGTGCTAGAGAAGAGTCAGGGGGGGATACCGGGGAGCTGTTTTTT,CSAREESGGDTGELFF,-,TRBJ2-2,-,TRBV20-1
TGTGCCAGCAGTTTATCTGCGGGGAGTACTGAAGCTTTCTTT,CASSLSAGSTEAFF,-,TRBJ1-1,-,TRBV28
TGTGCCAGCAGCTTATCCCCACAGGGGAACTATGGCTACACCTTC,CASSLSPQGNYGYTF,-,TRBJ1-2,TRBD1,TRBV11-3
TGTGCCAGCAGTTACAGGGGAAGATCACCCCTCCACTTT,CASSYRGRSPLHF,-,TRBJ1-6,-,TRBV6-5
TGTGCCACTTCCAGACCCACAGGGATCACTGAAGCTTTCTTT,CATSRPTGITEAFF,many,TRBJ1-1,-,TRBV15
TGTGACAGTAGTATAGATCGGTCTTTTGAAGCTTTCTTT,CDSSIDRSFEAFF,-,TRBJ1-1,-,TRBV19
TGTGCCAGCAGTCGACAGGTAAATGAGCAGTTCTTC,CASSRQVNEQFF,few,TRBJ2-1,-,TRBV27
TGTGCCAGCAGCTTTCGGGCAGAGTTTTACAATGAGCAGTTCTTC,CASSFRAEFYNEQFF,few,TRBJ2-1,-,TRBV7-2
TGTGCCAGCAGCTCCCCGGGACAGGGAGAACTGATGCTGGCATCCTACGAGCAGTACTTC,CASSSPGQGELMLASYEQYF,-,TRBJ2-7,TRBD1,TRBV11-2
TGTGCCAGCAGCCCGGTCCTTTCCAATGGCTACACCTTC,CASSPVLSNGYTF,-,TRBJ1-2,-,TRBV5-4
TGCAGTGCTAGCTCGGACTACCAAGAGACCCAGTACTTC,CSASSDYQETQYF,-,TRBJ2-5,-,TRBV20-1
TGTGCCAGCAGTCTCCAGGGTCTTAAGTCTCAGCCCCAGCATTTT,CASSLQGLKSQPQHF,few,TRBJ1-5,-,TRBV12-3/TRBV12-4
TGTGCCAGCAGTTACGGGGGGCGAGGCTACACCTTC,CASSYGGRGYTF,-,TRBJ1-2,-,TRBV6-5
TGTGCCAGCCGAGGTGTAGAGACCCAGTACTTC,CASRGVETQYF,few,TRBJ2-5,-,TRBV2
TGCAGCGTCGACAGGCCGAACACCGGGGAGCTGTTTTTT,CSVDRPNTGELFF,many,TRBJ2-2,-,TRBV29-1
TGCAGCGTTCGATGCAGGGGAGGAAGCTACGAGCAGTACTTC,CSVRCRGGSYEQYF,few,TRBJ2-7,-,TRBV29-1
TGTGCCAGCAGCCAAGATTTGTGGACAGGGAGTGGGAACACTGAAGCTTTCTTT,CASSQDLWTGSGNTEAFF,few,TRBJ1-1,TRBD1,TRBV3-1
TGTGCCAGCAGTTACTCAAGCCAATCCGGTGGTTCACCCCTCCACTTT,CASSYSSQSGGSPLHF,-,TRBJ1-6,-,TRBV6-5